Listed here is a single TCR beta chain. Its cognate antigen is unknown. This sample stems from a study of cytomegalovirus exposure and HLA in healthy donors. Broader study findings: As immune exposure information, only CMV serostatus was available.

The CDR3 loop spans 12 amino acids. Per germline, CDR1 SGHNT and CDR2 YYREEE (reference sequence). Trimming took off 4 bases at V and 4 bases at J, with 9 bases between the two ends. 13 Jbeta primers and 60 Vbeta primers were used for the PCR. Profiling relied on immunoSEQ multiplex PCR, and the TCRdb table lists in-frame clones only, not all of them. Here the sample spans about 93,000 clones, under 90% being singletons. This chain uses TRBV5-4 with TRBJ2-7; D might be TRBD1 (6 bases). This receptor was obtained from a man aged 45-60 years in good health and CMV-seronegative. The sequencing input was PBMCs. CDR3 bases: TGTGCCAGCAGCCGTGACAGGTACGAGCAGTACTTC. Residues: CASSRDRYEQYF. The whole variable domain, filled in from reference TRBV5-4 and TRBJ2-7, reads ETGVTQSPTHLIKTRGQQVTLRCSSQSGHNTVSWYQQALGQGPQFIFQYYREEENGRGNFPPRFSGLQFPNYSSELNVNALELDDSALYLCASSRDRYEQYFGPGTRLTVT.